This section outlines one T cell receptor beta chain sequence together with its context. Its specificity is not known. Multiplex touch-down PCR amplified TRB using TRB-A and TRB-B pools in one tube. TCRdb reprocessed the multiplex PCR reads and keeps a single row for each CDR3 protein, giving no DNA. Its table lists 3,500 to 5,000 distinct CDR3 sequences. This record comes from a study of T cell clusters in autoimmune cytopenias. Points from the study as a whole: Primary autoimmune cytopenia patients appeared to lack physiological T cell clusters present in healthy donors. The T cell clusters were defined only in silico, without experimental functional validation.

Germline CDR1 DFQATT, CDR2 SNEGSKA (reference sequence). The CDR3 runs to 14 residues. Roughly 38,000 genome equivalents of blood DNA were amplified for TRB. The same data also contributed to another study, on T cell repertoires in aging, cancer and after chemotherapy. That work states: Over several months to years, re-sampled healthy donor repertoires clearly shared clones.

Sequencing used peripheral blood. The chain joins TRBV20-1 to TRBJ2-3; the D call from TCRdb, TRBD1, cannot be confirmed without DNA. This TCR came from a human donor in good health. The CDR3 reads CSARGRPSTDTQYF.